These T cell receptor beta chains were read from a single sample in a study of T cells in Graves' hyperthyroidism and ophthalmopathy. TCRdb called the multiplex PCR reads again in MiXCR, with one record for every CDR3 protein. The repertoire includes approximately 430,000 distinct CDR3 sequences, 15% to 19% of them detected once, and roughly 15% sits in the top ten. Material for sequencing was blood. These receptors came from a woman aged 18-29 years with Graves' hyperthyroidism. Each CDR3 is given with its conserved first and last residue. Each record gives: D gene, V gene, clone size, J gene, CDR3 protein, CDR3 DNA. A D gene is named only where the DNA matches it firmly. Clone size appears in some rows only: once, few, many, or a class for an expanded clone.

.	TRBV28	many	TRBJ1-5	CASRLTDYSNQPQHF	TGTGCCAGCAGGCTGACGGATTATAGCAATCAGCCCCAGCATTTT
.	TRBV12-3/TRBV12-4	many	TRBJ1-2	CASSPLSPARYGYTF	TGTGCCAGCAGCCCCCTATCCCCGGCGCGCTATGGCTACACCTTC
TRBD1	TRBV5-1	many	TRBJ2-3	CASSGGTGGLHTQYF	TGCGCCAGCAGCGGAGGGACAGGGGGCCTTCATACGCAGTATTTT
.	TRBV18	many	TRBJ2-2	CASSRGRANTGELFF	TGTGCCAGCTCACGCGGCAGGGCGAACACCGGGGAGCTGTTTTTT
.	TRBV7-2	many	TRBJ1-2	CASSLEGTYGYTF	TGTGCCAGCAGCTTAGAGGGGACCTATGGCTACACCTTC
TRBD2	TRBV24-1	.	TRBJ2-1	CATSGPSGSSYNEQFF	TGTGCCACCAGTGGTCCTAGCGGGAGCTCCTACAATGAGCAGTTCTTC
TRBD2	TRBV12-3/TRBV12-4	many	TRBJ2-7	CASSSSGGVLFSEQYF	TGTGCCAGCAGTTCTAGCGGGGGGGTACTGTTTTCCGAGCAGTACTTC
.	TRBV20-1	many	TRBJ2-1	CSASPYRENNEQFF	TGCAGTGCTAGTCCCTACCGAGAGAACAATGAGCAGTTCTTC
TRBD2	TRBV7-6	few	TRBJ2-7	CASSLAPGGPDEQYF	TGTGCCAGCAGCTTAGCGCCGGGAGGGCCCGACGAGCAGTACTTC
.	TRBV7-2	many	TRBJ1-6	CASSLVPGANSPLHF	TGTGCCAGCAGCTTAGTCCCAGGGGCCAATTCACCCCTCCACTTT
TRBD2	TRBV12-3/TRBV12-4	many	TRBJ2-2	CASSLSLAGVTGELFF	TGTGCCAGCAGTTTGAGCCTAGCGGGAGTAACCGGGGAGCTGTTTTTT
.	TRBV19	.	TRBJ1-2	CASSTRANYGYTF	TGTGCCAGTAGTACCAGGGCCAACTATGGCTACACCTTC
.	TRBV11-2	many	TRBJ2-3	CASSSSSSTDTQYF	TGTGCCAGCAGCTCCAGCAGCAGCACAGATACGCAGTATTTT
TRBD1	TRBV5-1	many	TRBJ1-2	CASSFAGTGGANYGYTF	TGCGCCAGCAGCTTCGCCGGGACAGGGGGCGCCAACTATGGCTACACCTTC
TRBD2	TRBV27	few	TRBJ2-1	CASSLSQTSGRGPSSYNEQFF	TGTGCCAGCAGTTTATCCCAGACTAGCGGGAGGGGCCCCTCATCCTACAATGAGCAGTTCTTC
TRBD2	TRBV7-2	many	TRBJ2-5	CASSLGLAEETQYF	TGTGCCAGCAGCTTAGGTCTAGCGGAAGAGACCCAGTACTTC
.	TRBV29-1	.	TRBJ2-7	CSVGQVYEQYF	TGCAGCGTTGGTCAGGTTTACGAGCAGTACTTC
.	TRBV9	few	TRBJ1-6	CASSVEVYSPLHF	TGTGCCAGCAGCGTAGAAGTTTATTCACCCCTCCACTTT
.	TRBV5-1	.	TRBJ1-2	CASSQDSYGGYTF	TGCGCCAGCAGTCAAGACAGTTACGGTGGCTACACCTTC
TRBD2	TRBV7-9	many	TRBJ2-7	CASSSASSGEQYF	TGTGCCAGCAGCTCAGCCTCTAGCGGCGAGCAGTACTTC
.	TRBV20-1	few	TRBJ2-1	CSASGLLSYNEQFF	TGCAGTGCTAGCGGGTTGCTTTCCTACAATGAGCAGTTCTTC
.	TRBV7-8	.	TRBJ1-5	CASSLDMNRDGQPQHF	TGTGCCAGCAGCTTAGACATGAACCGTGACGGTCAGCCCCAGCATTTT
TRBD2	TRBV3-1	few	TRBJ2-6	CASSQDGGRADLWANVLTF	TGTGCCAGCAGCCAAGATGGAGGGAGGGCCGATTTGTGGGCCAACGTCCTGACTTTC
.	TRBV2	many	TRBJ2-7	CASSDWAGPYEQYF	TGTGCCAGCAGTGATTGGGCAGGGCCCTACGAGCAGTACTTC
TRBD2	TRBV6-1	.	TRBJ2-1	CASLAGIEQFF	TGTGCCAGTCTAGCGGGGATTGAGCAGTTCTTC
.	TRBV7-3	.	TRBJ2-3	CASSLMGVRDTDTQYF	TGTGCCAGCAGCTTAATGGGTGTACGGGACACAGATACGCAGTATTTT
.	TRBV12-3/TRBV12-4	many	TRBJ1-1	CASSYNKVMNTEAFF	TGTGCCAGCAGTTATAATAAGGTCATGAACACTGAAGCTTTCTTT
.	TRBV19	many	TRBJ2-1	CASTTRPWDPGNEQFF	TGTGCCAGTACGACGCGGCCATGGGACCCCGGCAATGAGCAGTTCTTC
TRBD1	TRBV20-1	many	TRBJ1-2	CSAGQGGALYGYTF	TGCAGTGCCGGACAGGGAGGGGCTCTCTATGGCTACACCTTC
.	TRBV7-6	few	TRBJ2-7	CASSPRPQGSSYEQYF	TGTGCCAGCAGCCCCCGCCCACAGGGATCCTCCTACGAGCAGTACTTC
.	TRBV11-2	many	TRBJ2-3	CASSLGVRTNTDTQYF	TGTGCCAGCAGCTTAGGTGTCCGGACAAACACAGATACGCAGTATTTT
.	TRBV6-6	many	TRBJ2-7	CASSYTTGFYEQYF	TGTGCCAGCAGTTACACAACAGGATTCTACGAGCAGTACTTC
.	TRBV6-6	few	TRBJ1-1	CASSYSDRNTEAFF	TGTGCCAGCAGTTACTCAGACAGAAACACTGAAGCTTTCTTT
TRBD1	TRBV7-8	.	TRBJ1-1	CASSGRDRSIQAFF	TGTGCCAGCAGCGGCCGGGACAGGTCAATACAAGCTTTCTTT
.	TRBV28	many	TRBJ1-5	CASSLFIGGGNQPQHF	TGTGCCAGCAGTTTATTCATCGGGGGGGGCAATCAGCCCCAGCATTTT
.	TRBV12-3/TRBV12-4	few	TRBJ1-5	CASSLGAQIYSNQPQHF	TGTGCCAGCAGTTTGGGGGCCCAAATTTATAGCAATCAGCCCCAGCATTTT
.	TRBV29-1	few	TRBJ2-5	CSVESRGASQETQYF	TGCAGCGTTGAATCCAGGGGCGCATCCCAAGAGACCCAGTACTTC